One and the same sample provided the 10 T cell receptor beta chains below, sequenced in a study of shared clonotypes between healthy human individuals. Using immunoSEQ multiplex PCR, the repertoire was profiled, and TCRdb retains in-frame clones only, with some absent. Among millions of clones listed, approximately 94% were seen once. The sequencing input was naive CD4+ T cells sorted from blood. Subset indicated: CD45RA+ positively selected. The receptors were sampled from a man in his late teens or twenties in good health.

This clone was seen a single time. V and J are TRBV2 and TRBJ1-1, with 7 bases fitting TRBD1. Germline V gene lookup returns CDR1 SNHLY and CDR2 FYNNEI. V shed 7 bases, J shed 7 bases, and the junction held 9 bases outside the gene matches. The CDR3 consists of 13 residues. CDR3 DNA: TGTGCCAGCAAAGGCGACAGGGAGGTTGAAGCTTTCTTT. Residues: CASKGDREVEAFF.

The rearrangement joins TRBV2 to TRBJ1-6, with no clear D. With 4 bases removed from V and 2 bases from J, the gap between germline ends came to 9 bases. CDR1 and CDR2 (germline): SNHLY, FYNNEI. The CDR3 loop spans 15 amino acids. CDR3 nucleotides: TGTGCCAGCAGTGCTGACGGGCCCTATAATTCACCCCTCCACTTT. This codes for CASSADGPYNSPLHF.

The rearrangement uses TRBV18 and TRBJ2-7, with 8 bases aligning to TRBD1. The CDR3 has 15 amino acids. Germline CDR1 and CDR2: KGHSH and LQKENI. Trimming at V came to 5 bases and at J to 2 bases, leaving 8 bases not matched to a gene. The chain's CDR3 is CASSANGQGAYEQYF. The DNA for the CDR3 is TGTGCCAGCTCAGCGAACGGACAGGGTGCCTACGAGCAGTACTTC. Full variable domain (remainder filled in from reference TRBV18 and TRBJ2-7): NAGVMQNPRHLVRRRGQEARLRCSPMKGHSHVYWYRQLPEEGLKFMVYLQKENIIDESGMPKERFSAEFPKEGPSILRIQQVVRGDSAAYFCASSANGQGAYEQYFGPGTRLTVT.

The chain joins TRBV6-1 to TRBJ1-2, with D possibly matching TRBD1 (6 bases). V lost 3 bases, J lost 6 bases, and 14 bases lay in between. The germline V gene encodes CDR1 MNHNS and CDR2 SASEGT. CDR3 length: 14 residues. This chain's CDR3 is CASSEGWAGDGYTF. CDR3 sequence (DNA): TGTGCCAGCAGTGAGGGTTGGGCAGGGGATGGCTACACCTTC.

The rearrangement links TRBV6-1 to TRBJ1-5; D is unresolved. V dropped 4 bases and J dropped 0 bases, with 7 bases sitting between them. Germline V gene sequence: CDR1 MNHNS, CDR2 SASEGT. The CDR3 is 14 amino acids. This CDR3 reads CASSGVTSNQPQHF. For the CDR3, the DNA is TGTGCCAGCAGTGGAGTGACTAGCAATCAGCCCCAGCATTTT.

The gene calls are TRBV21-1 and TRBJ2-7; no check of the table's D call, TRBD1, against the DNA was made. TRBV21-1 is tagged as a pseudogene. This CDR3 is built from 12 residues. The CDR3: CASKWQGYEQYF. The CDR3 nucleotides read TGTGCCAGCAAATGGCAGGGCTACGAGCAGTACTTC.

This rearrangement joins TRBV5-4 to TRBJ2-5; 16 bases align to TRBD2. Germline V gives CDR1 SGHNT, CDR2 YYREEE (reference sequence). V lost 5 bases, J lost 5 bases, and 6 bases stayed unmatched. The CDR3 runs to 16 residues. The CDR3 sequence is CASSQGTSGGAETQYF. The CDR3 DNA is TGTGCCAGCAGTCAAGGGACTAGCGGGGGGGCGGAGACCCAGTACTTC.

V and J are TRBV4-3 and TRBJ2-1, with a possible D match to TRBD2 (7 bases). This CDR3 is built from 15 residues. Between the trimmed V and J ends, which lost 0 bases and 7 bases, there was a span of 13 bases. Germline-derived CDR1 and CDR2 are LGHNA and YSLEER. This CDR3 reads CASSQDRGGGNEQFF. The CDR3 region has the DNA TGCGCCAGCAGCCAAGATAGGGGGGGTGGGAATGAGCAGTTCTTC.

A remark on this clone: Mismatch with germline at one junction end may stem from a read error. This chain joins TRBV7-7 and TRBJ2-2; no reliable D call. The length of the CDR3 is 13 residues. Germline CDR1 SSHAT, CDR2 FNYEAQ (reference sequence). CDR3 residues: CASSATNTGELFF. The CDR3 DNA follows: TGTGCTAGCAGCGCGACGAACACCGGGGAGCTGTTTTTT.

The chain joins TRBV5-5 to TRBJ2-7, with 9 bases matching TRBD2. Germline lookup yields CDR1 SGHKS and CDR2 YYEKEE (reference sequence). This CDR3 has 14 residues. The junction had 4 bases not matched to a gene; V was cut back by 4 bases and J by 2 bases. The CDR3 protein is CASSATSGAYEQYF. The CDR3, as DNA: TGTGCCAGCAGCGCGACTAGCGGAGCCTACGAGCAGTACTTC.